This record looks at one TCR beta chain sequence and its context. Antigen specificity is unknown. MiXCR was run by TCRdb on the reads, yielding one entry per CDR3 protein. Of approximately 600,000 distinct CDR3 sequences listed, roughly 43% are singletons. This sample stems from a study of T cell repertoires in cytomegalovirus infection. Study context: Selection of CMV epitopes for the study included recently identified HLA-C-restricted and well-studied HLA-B-restricted ones. Public TCR beta signatures were indicative of both CMV infection and a matching HLA type. Study-wide results and limits: The response measured ex vivo was dominated by TCR beta clonotypes (HLA-C-restricted and CMV-specific).

Germline V gene sequence: CDR1 SGHTA, CDR2 FQGNSA. J gave up 6 bases and V 11 bases, and 12 bases lay outside the gene matches. The CDR3 length is 14 residues. This TCR was recovered from a human donor in good health (CMV status not recorded). Some clones in this sample may be carry-over from other donors' samples. This specimen consisted of cultured PBMCs, obtained from culture after CMV antigen stimulation. The rearrangement joins TRBV7-2 to TRBJ2-1; 8 positions match TRBD2. In nucleotides, the CDR3 is TGTGCCGCCACGGGACTAGTAACCGGCAATGAGCAGTTCTTC. Protein sequence: CAATGLVTGNEQFF.